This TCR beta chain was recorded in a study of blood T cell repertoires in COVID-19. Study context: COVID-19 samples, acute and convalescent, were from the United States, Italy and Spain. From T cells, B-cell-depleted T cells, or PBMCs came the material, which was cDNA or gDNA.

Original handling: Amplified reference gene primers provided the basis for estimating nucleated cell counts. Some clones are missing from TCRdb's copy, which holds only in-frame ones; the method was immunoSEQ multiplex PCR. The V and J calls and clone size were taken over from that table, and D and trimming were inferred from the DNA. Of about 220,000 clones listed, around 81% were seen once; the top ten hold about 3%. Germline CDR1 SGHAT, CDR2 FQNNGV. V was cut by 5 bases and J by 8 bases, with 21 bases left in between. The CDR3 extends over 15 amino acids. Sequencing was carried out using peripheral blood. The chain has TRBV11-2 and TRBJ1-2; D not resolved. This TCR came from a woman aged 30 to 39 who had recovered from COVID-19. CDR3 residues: CASSGLRSLSKGYTF. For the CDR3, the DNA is TGTGCCAGCAGCGGCCTCAGGTCCCTTAGTAAAGGCTACACCTTC.